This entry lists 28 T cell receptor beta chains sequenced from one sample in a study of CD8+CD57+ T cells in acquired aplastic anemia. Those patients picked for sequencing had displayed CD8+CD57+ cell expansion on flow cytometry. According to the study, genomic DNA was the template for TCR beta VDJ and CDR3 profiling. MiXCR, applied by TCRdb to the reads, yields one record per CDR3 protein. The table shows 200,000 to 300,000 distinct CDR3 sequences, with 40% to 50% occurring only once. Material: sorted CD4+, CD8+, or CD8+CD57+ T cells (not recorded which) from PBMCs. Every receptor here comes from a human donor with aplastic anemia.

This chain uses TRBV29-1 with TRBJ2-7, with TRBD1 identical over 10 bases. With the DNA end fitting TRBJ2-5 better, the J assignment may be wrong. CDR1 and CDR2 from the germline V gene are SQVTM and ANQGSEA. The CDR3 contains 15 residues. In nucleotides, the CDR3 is TGCAGCGTTCCGGGACAGGGGTTTGATCAAGAGACCCAGTACTTC. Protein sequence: CSVPGQGFDQETQYF.

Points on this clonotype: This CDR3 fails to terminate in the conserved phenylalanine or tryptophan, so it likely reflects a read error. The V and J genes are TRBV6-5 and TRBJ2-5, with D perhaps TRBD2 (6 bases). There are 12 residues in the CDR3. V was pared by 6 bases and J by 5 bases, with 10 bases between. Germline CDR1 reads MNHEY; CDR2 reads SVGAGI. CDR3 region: CASRPAGETQYS. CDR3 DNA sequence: TGTGCCAGCAGACCGGCGGGGGAGACCCAGTACTCC.

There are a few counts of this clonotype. CDR3 residues: CASSAVGWKTQYF. CDR3 coding DNA: TGTGCCAGCAGCGCAGTGGGTTGGAAGACCCAGTACTTC. The chain has TRBV9 and TRBJ2-5; D not certain. CDR3 size: 13 residues. Germline CDR1 is SGDLS and CDR2 is YYNGEE. With 3 bases removed from V and 6 bases from J, the gap between germline ends came to 12 bases.

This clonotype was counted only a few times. CDR3: CASRMQGTNSPLHF. CDR3 coding DNA: TGTGCCAGCCGAATGCAGGGGACGAATTCACCCCTCCACTTT. The gene calls are TRBV5-4 and TRBJ1-6, with a possible D match to TRBD1 (6 bases). V dropped 7 bases and J dropped 7 bases, with 15 bases sitting between them. This CDR3 is 14 amino acids long. Germline loops: CDR1 SGHNT, CDR2 YYREEE (reference sequence).

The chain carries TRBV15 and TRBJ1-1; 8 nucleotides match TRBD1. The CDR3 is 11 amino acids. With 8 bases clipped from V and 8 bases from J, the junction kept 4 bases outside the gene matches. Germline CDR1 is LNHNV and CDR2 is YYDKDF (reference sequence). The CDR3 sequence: CATRDRGEAFF. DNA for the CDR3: TGTGCCACCCGCGACAGGGGCGAAGCTTTCTTT. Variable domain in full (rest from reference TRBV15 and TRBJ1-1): DAMVIQNPRYQVTQFGKPVTLSCSQTLNHNVMYWYQQKSSQAPKLLFHYYDKDFNNEADTPDNFQSRRPNTSFCFLDIRSPGLGDTAMYLCATRDRGEAFFGQGTRLTVV.

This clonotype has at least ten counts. In DNA, the CDR3 is TGTGCCAGCAGTTTTCCCGGGAATTACAATGAGCAGTTCTTC. Its translation is CASSFPGNYNEQFF. This sequence joins TRBV12-3 or TRBV12-4 and TRBJ2-1; possible D gene TRBD2, 5 bases. The CDR3 runs 14 residues. V was pared by 3 bases and J by 4 bases, with 10 bases between.

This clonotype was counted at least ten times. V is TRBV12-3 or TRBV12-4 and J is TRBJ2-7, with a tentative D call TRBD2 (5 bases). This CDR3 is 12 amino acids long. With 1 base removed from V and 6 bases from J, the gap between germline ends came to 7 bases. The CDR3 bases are TGTGCCAGCAGTTTAGACGGGGTCGAGCAGTACTTC. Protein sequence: CASSLDGVEQYF.

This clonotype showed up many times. CDR3 sequence reads: CASSYGQGAVTQYF. The CDR3 DNA follows: TGTGCCAGCAGTTACGGACAGGGAGCGGTGACCCAGTACTTC. This chain connects TRBV6-5 to TRBJ2-5, with TRBD1 identical over 8 bases. This CDR3 is 14 amino acids long. J gave up 7 bases and V 2 bases, and 6 bases lay outside the gene matches. Germline loops: CDR1 MNHEY, CDR2 SVGAGI.

The DNA of the CDR3 is TGTGCCAGCAGTGAAGGGAGGGCAAATGAAAAACTGTTTTTT. It translates to CASSEGRANEKLFF. V and J are TRBV2 and TRBJ1-4, with unresolved D. This CDR3 is 14 amino acids long. Germline CDR1 is SNHLY and CDR2 is FYNNEI. V lost 1 base and J 5 bases, leaving 8 bases between the germline ends.

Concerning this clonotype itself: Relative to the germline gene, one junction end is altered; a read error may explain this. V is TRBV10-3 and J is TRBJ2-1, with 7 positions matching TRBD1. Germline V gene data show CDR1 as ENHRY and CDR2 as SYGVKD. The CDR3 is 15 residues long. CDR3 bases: TGTGCCAGCAGTGTAAACAGGGGCCCCTACAATGAGCAGTTCTTC. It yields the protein CASSVNRGPYNEQFF.

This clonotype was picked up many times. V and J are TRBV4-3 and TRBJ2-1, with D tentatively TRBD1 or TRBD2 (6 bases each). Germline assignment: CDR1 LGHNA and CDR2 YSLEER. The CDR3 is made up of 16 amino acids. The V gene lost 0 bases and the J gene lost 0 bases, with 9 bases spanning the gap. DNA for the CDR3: TGCGCCAGCAGCCAAGATTGGGGGGCCTCCTACAATGAGCAGTTCTTC. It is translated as CASSQDWGASYNEQFF.

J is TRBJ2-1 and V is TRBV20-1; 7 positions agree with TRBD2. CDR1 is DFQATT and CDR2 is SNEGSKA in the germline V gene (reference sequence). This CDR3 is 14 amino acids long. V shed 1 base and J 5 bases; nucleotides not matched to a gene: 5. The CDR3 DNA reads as TGCAGTGCTAGAGCCAGCGGGAAGAACAATGAGCAGTTCTTC. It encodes CSARASGKNNEQFF.

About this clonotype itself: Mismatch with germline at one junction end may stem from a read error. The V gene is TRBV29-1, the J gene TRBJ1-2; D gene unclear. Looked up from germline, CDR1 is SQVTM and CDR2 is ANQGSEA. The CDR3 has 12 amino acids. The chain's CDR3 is CSAEDRNYGYTF. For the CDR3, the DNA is TGCAGCGCTGAAGACCGAAACTATGGCTACACCTTC.

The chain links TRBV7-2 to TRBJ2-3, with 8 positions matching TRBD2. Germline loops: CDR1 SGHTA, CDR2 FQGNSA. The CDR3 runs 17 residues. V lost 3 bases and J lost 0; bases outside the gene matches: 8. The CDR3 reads CASSFSGAAPSTDTQYF. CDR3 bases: TGTGCCAGCAGCTTTAGCGGGGCAGCTCCTAGCACAGATACGCAGTATTTT.

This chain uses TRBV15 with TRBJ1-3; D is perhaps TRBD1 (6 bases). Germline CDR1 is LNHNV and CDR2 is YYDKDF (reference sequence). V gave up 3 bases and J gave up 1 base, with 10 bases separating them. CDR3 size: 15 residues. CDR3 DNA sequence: TGTGCCACCAGCAGGGGCACAGGGTCTGGAAACACCATATATTTT. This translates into CATSRGTGSGNTIYF.

The CDR3 sequence: CASSFGSGRAQYF. The CDR3 DNA reads as TGTGCCAGCAGCTTTGGAAGCGGGAGAGCACAGTACTTC. This chain joins TRBV7-3 and TRBJ2-7, with 8 bases aligning to TRBD2. CDR1 and CDR2 from the germline V gene are SGHTA and FQGTGA. This CDR3 has 13 amino acids. Germline trimming cut 3 bases from V and 10 bases from J; bases unmatched to any gene: 8. Full variable domain (outside the CDR3, taken from reference TRBV7-3 and TRBJ2-7): GAGVSQTPSNKVTEKGKYVELRCDPISGHTALYWYRQSLGQGPEFLIYFQGTGAADDSGLPNDRFFAVRPEGSVSTLKIQRTERGDSAVYLCASSFGSGRAQYFGPGTRLTVT.

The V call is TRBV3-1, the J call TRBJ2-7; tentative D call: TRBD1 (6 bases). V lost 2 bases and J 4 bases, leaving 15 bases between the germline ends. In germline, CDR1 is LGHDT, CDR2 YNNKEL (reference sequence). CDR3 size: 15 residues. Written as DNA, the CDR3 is TGTGCCAGCAGCCAACCTCCGACAGGAAGATACGAGCAGTACTTC. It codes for CASSQPPTGRYEQYF.

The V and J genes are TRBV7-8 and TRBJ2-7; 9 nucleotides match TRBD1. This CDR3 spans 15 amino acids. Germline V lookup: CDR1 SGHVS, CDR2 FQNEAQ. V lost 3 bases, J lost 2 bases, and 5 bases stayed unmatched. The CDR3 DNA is TGTGCCAGCAGCTTCACCGGGACAGGGACCTACGAGCAGTACTTC. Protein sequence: CASSFTGTGTYEQYF.

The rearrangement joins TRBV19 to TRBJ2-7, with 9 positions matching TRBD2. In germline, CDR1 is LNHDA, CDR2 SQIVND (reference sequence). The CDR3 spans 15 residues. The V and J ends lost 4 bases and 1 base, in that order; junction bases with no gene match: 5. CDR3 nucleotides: TGTGCCAGTAGTACTAGACTAGCGGAGTCCTACGAGCAGTACTTC. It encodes CASSTRLAESYEQYF.

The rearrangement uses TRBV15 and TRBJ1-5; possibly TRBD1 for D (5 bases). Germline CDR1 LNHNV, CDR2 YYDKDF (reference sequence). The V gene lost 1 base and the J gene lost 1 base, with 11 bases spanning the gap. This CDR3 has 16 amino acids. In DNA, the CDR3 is TGTGCCACCAGCAGAGCTACAGGAGCCAGCAATCAGCCCCAGCATTTT. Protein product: CATSRATGASNQPQHF.

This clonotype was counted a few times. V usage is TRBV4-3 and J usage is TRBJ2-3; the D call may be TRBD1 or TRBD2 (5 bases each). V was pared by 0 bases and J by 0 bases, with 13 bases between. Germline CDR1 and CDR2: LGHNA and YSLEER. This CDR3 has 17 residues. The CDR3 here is CASSQDGGTSSTDTQYF. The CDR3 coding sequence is TGCGCCAGCAGCCAAGATGGTGGGACCTCAAGCACAGATACGCAGTATTTT.

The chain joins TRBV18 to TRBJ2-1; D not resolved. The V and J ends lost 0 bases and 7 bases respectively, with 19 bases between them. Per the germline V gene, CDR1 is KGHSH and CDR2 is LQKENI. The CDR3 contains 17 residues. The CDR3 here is CASSPPSRPGPGNEQFF. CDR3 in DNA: TGTGCCAGCTCACCACCCTCTAGACCTGGCCCTGGGAATGAGCAGTTCTTC. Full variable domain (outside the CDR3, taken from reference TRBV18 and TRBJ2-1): NAGVMQNPRHLVRRRGQEARLRCSPMKGHSHVYWYRQLPEEGLKFMVYLQKENIIDESGMPKERFSAEFPKEGPSILRIQQVVRGDSAAYFCASSPPSRPGPGNEQFFGPGTRLTVL.

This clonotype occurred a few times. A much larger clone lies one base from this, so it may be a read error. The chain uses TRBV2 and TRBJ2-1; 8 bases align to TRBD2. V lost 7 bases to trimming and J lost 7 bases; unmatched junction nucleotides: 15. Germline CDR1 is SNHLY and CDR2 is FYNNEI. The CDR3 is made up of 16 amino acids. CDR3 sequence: CASILAAGGGLNEQFF. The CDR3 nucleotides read TGTGCCAGCATCCTAGCCGCGGGGGGCGGTTTAAATGAGCAGTTCTTC.

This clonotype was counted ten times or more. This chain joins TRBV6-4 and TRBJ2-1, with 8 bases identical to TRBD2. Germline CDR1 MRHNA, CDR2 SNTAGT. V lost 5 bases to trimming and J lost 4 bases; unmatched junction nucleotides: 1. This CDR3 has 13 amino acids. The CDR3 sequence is CASSTSGYNEQFF. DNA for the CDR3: TGTGCCAGCAGTACTAGCGGATACAATGAGCAGTTCTTC.

CDR3 nucleotides: TGTGCCAGCAGTGTCCAGCCCGTTAGTGGCTACACCTTC. Protein: CASSVQPVSGYTF. The V and J genes are TRBV2 and TRBJ1-2; D is undetermined. V lost 4 bases to trimming and J lost 7 bases, with 13 bases between them. CDR1 is SNHLY and CDR2 is FYNNEI in the germline V gene. The CDR3 is made up of 13 amino acids.

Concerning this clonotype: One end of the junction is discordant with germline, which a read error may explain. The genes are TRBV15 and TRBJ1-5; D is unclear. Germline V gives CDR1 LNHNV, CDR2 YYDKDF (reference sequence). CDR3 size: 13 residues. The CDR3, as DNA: TGCGCCACCAGCAGAGAGCAGAGGCAGCCCCAGCATTTT. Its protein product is CATSREQRQPQHF.

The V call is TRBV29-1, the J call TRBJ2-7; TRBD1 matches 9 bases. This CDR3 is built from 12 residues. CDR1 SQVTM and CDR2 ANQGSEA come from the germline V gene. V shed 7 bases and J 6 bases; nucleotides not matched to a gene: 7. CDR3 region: CSAGDRVLEQYF. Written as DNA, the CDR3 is TGCAGCGCTGGGGACAGGGTCCTCGAGCAGTACTTC.

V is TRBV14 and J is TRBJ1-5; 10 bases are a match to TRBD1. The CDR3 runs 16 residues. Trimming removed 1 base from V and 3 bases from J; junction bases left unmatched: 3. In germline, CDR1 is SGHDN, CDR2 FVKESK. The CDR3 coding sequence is TGTGCCAGCAGCCAAGGGACAGGGGGATTCAATCAGCCCCAGCATTTT. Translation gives CASSQGTGGFNQPQHF.